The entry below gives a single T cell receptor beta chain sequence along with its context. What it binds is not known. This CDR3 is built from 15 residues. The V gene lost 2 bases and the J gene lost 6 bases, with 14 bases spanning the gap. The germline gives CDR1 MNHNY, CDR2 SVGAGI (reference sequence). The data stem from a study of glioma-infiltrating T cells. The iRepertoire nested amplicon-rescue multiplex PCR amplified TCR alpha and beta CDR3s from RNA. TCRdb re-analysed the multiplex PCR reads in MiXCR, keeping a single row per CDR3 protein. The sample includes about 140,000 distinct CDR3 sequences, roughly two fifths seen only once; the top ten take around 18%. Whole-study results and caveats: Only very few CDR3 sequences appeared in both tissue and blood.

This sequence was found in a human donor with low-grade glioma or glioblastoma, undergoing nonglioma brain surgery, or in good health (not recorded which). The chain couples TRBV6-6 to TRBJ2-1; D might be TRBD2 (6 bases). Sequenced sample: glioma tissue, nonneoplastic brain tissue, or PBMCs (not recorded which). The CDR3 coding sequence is TGTGCCAGCAGTTACGGAGACGGAGGGACCAATGAGCAGTTCTTC. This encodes CASSYGDGGTNEQFF.